These 14 T cell receptor beta chains originate from one sample sequenced in a study of blood T cell repertoires in COVID-19. Generated by immunoSEQ multiplex PCR, the TCRdb table keeps only in-frame clones and is missing some. This sample has about 210,000 clones, with around 90% found just once. The sequencing input was peripheral blood. These receptors all come from a man aged 25-40 years with acute or convalescent COVID-19.

V gene TRBV28 combines with J gene TRBJ1-6; 10 bases agree with TRBD1. J lost 14 bases, V lost 6 bases, and 10 bases had no gene match. The germline CDR1 and CDR2 sequences are MDHEN and SYDVKM. The CDR3 contains 14 residues. CDR3 loop: CASSPLTGGSTLHF. The CDR3 DNA is TGTGCCAGCAGCCCACTGACAGGGGGCTCGACCCTCCACTTT.

The chain uses TRBV9 and TRBJ1-6; D perhaps matches TRBD1 (6 bases). CDR3 length: 14 residues. From germline, CDR1 is SGDLS and CDR2 YYNGEE. V was clipped by 3 bases and J by 14 bases, with 18 bases between them. CDR3 sequence reads: CASSGLTGPSALHF. The CDR3 DNA is TGTGCCAGCAGCGGCCTCACAGGGCCCTCGGCCCTCCACTTT.

This chain joins TRBV12-3 or TRBV12-4 and TRBJ2-2, with D tentatively TRBD1 (5 bases). The ends were cut back, 6 bases at V and 6 bases at J, with 8 bases in the middle. The CDR3 covers 12 residues. The CDR3 loop is CASRGQPGELFF. For the CDR3, the DNA is TGTGCCAGCAGGGGGCAACCCGGGGAGCTGTTTTTT.

CDR3 DNA sequence: TGCGCCAGCAGCTTGGCCGGGACAGGGGGCCGAAGCACAGATACGCAGTATTTT. Its protein product is CASSLAGTGGRSTDTQYF. The J gene is TRBJ2-3, the V gene TRBV5-1; 12 positions agree with TRBD1. Germline values: CDR1 SGHRS, CDR2 YFSETQ. Losses at the gene ends were 0 bases for V and 0 bases for J; bases not matched to a gene: 5. CDR3 length: 18 amino acids.

The V call is TRBV18, the J call TRBJ2-7; no firm D call. There are 12 residues in the CDR3. V shed 6 bases and J shed 9 bases, with 15 bases lying between them. Germline lookup yields CDR1 KGHSH and CDR2 LQKENI. The CDR3 region is CASSTRVGVQYF. The CDR3 nucleotides read TGTGCCAGCTCGACCCGGGTTGGCGTGCAGTACTTC.

J is TRBJ1-1 and V is TRBV28; D unresolved. Trimming stripped 5 bases from V and 3 bases from J, with 7 bases between. The CDR3 runs to 12 residues. CDR1 and CDR2 from the germline V gene are MDHEN and SYDVKM. The CDR3: CASSPLYTEAFF. Written as DNA, the CDR3 is TGTGCCAGCAGTCCCTTGTACACTGAAGCTTTCTTT. The full variable domain, with the rest looked up from reference TRBV28 and TRBJ1-1, is DVKVTQSSRYLVKRTGEKVFLECVQDMDHENMFWYRQDPGLGLRLIYFSYDVKMKEKGDIPEGYSVSREKKERFSLILESASTNQTSMYLCASSPLYTEAFFGQGTRLTVV.

The V call is TRBV30, the J call TRBJ2-1, with 7 bases lining up with TRBD2. Germline CDR1 is GTSNPN and CDR2 is SVGIG (reference sequence). V lost 3 bases and J lost 0; bases outside the gene matches: 5. The CDR3 length is 15 residues. CDR3 sequence: CAWSPLADSYNEQFF. For the CDR3, the DNA is TGTGCCTGGAGCCCGCTAGCGGACTCCTACAATGAGCAGTTCTTC.

The chain uses TRBV27 and TRBJ2-4; 8 nucleotides align to TRBD1. The germline CDR1 and CDR2 sequences are MNHEY and SMNVEV (reference sequence). The CDR3 runs to 15 residues. Germline trimming cut 2 bases from V and 3 bases from J; bases unmatched to any gene: 3. The CDR3 loop reads CASSLIGTGKNIQYF. DNA of the CDR3: TGTGCCAGCAGTTTAATAGGGACAGGCAAAAACATTCAGTACTTC.

The chain combines TRBV11-2 with TRBJ2-7, with 8 bases aligning to TRBD1. Germline assignment: CDR1 SGHAT and CDR2 FQNNGV. CDR3 length: 16 amino acids. J was trimmed by 0 bases and V by 1 base; bases with no gene match: 5. The CDR3 DNA sequence: TGTGCCAGCAGCTTAGTTGTCGGGACAGGCTCCTACGAGCAGTACTTC. Amino acid sequence: CASSLVVGTGSYEQYF.

The V call is TRBV7-3, the J call TRBJ1-1; possible D gene TRBD1, 5 bases. Trimming took off 2 bases at V and 3 bases at J, with 7 bases between the two ends. CDR3 size: 13 residues. The germline V gene has CDR1 SGHTA and CDR2 FQGTGA. CDR3 residues: CASSLGGDTEAFF. The CDR3 DNA reads TGTGCCAGCAGCTTAGGGGGGGACACTGAAGCTTTCTTT. Full variable domain (rest looked up from reference TRBV7-3 and TRBJ1-1): GAGVSQTPSNKVTEKGKYVELRCDPISGHTALYWYRQSLGQGPEFLIYFQGTGAADDSGLPNDRFFAVRPEGSVSTLKIQRTERGDSAVYLCASSLGGDTEAFFGQGTRLTVV.

The chain uses TRBV4-1 and TRBJ1-5; 10 positions agree with TRBD1. CDR3 length equals 17 residues. CDR1 MGHRA and CDR2 YSYEKL come from the germline V gene. Losses at the gene ends were 4 bases for V and 2 bases for J; bases not matched to a gene: 8. For the CDR3, the DNA is TGCGCCAGCAGCCTAGCCCAAGGGACAGGGGGCAATCAGCCCCAGCATTTT. Residues: CASSLAQGTGGNQPQHF.

V and J are TRBV15 and TRBJ1-2; 9 positions agree with TRBD1. The CDR3 totals 15 residues. The V gene's germline CDR1 is LNHNV and CDR2 YYDKDF (reference sequence). V lost 4 bases to trimming and J lost 4 bases; unmatched junction nucleotides: 7. The CDR3 loop is CATSKIQGAFYGYTF. CDR3 bases: TGTGCCACCAGCAAGATACAGGGGGCGTTCTATGGCTACACCTTC.

The chain employs TRBV19 and TRBJ2-1; tentative D call: TRBD2 (8 bases). Germline-derived CDR1 and CDR2 are LNHDA and SQIVND (reference sequence). With 5 bases removed from V and 0 bases from J, the gap between germline ends came to 17 bases. The CDR3 is made up of 17 amino acids. CDR3 nucleotide sequence: TGTGCCAGTAGTGGCAGGGACAGCGGGAGCTCCTACAATGAGCAGTTCTTC. The encoded protein is CASSGRDSGSSYNEQFF. Together with reference TRBV19 and TRBJ2-1, the CDR3 gives the full variable domain: DGGITQSPKYLFRKEGQNVTLSCEQNLNHDAMYWYRQDPGQGLRLIYYSQIVNDFQKGDIAEGYSVSREKKESFPLTVTSAQKNPTAFYLCASSGRDSGSSYNEQFFGPGTRLTVL.

The V call is TRBV7-2, the J call TRBJ2-4, with 7 positions matching TRBD1. Germline loops: CDR1 SGHTA, CDR2 FQGNSA. CDR3 length: 14 amino acids. The ends lost 1 base at V and 6 bases at J; junction bases unmatched: 3. The CDR3 nucleotides are TGTGCCAGCAGCTTAGGAGGGGGCCGAAACATTCAGTACTTC. It codes for CASSLGGGRNIQYF.